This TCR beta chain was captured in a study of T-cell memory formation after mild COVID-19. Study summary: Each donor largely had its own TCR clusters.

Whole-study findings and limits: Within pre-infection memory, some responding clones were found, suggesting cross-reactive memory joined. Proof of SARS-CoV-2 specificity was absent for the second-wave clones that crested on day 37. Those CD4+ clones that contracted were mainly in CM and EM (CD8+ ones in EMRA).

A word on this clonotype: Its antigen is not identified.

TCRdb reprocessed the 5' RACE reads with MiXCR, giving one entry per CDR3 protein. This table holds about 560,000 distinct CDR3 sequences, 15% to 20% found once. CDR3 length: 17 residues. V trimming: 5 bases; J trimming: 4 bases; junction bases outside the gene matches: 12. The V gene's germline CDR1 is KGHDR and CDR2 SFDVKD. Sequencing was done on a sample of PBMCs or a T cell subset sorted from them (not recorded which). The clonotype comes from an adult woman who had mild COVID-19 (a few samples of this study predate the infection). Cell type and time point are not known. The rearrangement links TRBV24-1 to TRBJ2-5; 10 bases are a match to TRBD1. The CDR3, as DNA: TGTGCCACCAGTGGTCGCCCCGGGACAGGGGTCGCAGAGACCCAGTACTTC. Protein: CATSGRPGTGVAETQYF.